This T cell receptor (beta chain) was recorded in a study of T cell repertoires in cytomegalovirus infection. Study overall: As its CMV epitopes, the study selected recently identified HLA-C-restricted and well-studied HLA-B-restricted targets. Overall study findings and caveats: Ex vivo responses were dominated by HLA-C-restricted CMV-specific TCR beta clonotypes.

V lost 5 bases and J 6 bases, leaving 22 bases between the germline ends. CDR3 length: 16 residues. CDR1 and CDR2 from the germline V gene are LNHDA and SQIVND (reference sequence). This clonotype was seen a few times. As yet, its antigen is unknown. Using its own MiXCR run on the reads, TCRdb lists one record per CDR3 protein. The sample shows some 940,000 distinct CDR3 sequences, more than 25% of them seen only once. The sample here was cultured CD8+ T cells from PBMCs, taken from culture after CMV antigen stimulation. The V call is TRBV19, the J call TRBJ1-2; D ambiguous. The TCR comes from a human donor in good health (CMV status not recorded). Some clones in this sample may be carry-over from other donors' samples. Here the CDR3 DNA reads TGTGCCAGTAGTTTCCGGGCCGAAAGCCCGTGGGATGGCTACACCTTC. It encodes CASSFRAESPWDGYTF.